This T cell receptor beta chain comes out of a study of siplizumab effects on memory and regulatory T cells. It was 85,000 to 100,000 TCR templates that were assayed per sample. Clones were read by immunoSEQ multiplex PCR, and TCRdb kept only the in-frame ones, dropping some. The table has more than 95,000 clones, 93% seen once. A note on this clone: Its antigen remains unknown.

Germline V gene sequence: CDR1 SNHLY, CDR2 FYNNEI. The V and J ends lost 6 bases and 7 bases, in that order; junction bases with no gene match: 5. The CDR3 is 13 amino acids. Study-wide results and caveats: Naive or memory phenotype was unassignable for roughly 75-96% of proliferating CD4+ or CD8+ clones.

This chain connects TRBV2 to TRBJ1-4; TRBD1 agrees at 7 bases. The sequenced sample was CD4+ T cells sorted from blood. The clonotype was recovered from a human donor in good health. CDR3 nucleotides: TGTGCCAGCAGCAGGGGGGGGACTGAAAAACTGTTTTTT. Translating gives CASSRGGTEKLFF.